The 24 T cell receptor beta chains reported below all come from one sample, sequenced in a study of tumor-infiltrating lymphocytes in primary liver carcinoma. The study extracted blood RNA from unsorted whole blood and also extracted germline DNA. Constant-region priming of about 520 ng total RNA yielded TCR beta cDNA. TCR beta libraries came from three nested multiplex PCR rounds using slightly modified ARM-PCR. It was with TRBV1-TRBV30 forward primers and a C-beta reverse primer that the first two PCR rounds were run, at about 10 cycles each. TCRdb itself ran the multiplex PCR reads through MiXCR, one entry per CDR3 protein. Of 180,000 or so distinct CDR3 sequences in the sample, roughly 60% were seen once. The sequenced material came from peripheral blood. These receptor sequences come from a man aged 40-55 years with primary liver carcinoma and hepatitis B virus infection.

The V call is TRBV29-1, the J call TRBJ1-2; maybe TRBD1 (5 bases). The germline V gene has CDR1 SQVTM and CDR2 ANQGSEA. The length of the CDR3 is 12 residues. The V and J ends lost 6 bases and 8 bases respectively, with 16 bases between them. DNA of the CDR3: TGCAGCGTCGCGGGACGTACCTTGGGCTACACCTTC. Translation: CSVAGRTLGYTF.

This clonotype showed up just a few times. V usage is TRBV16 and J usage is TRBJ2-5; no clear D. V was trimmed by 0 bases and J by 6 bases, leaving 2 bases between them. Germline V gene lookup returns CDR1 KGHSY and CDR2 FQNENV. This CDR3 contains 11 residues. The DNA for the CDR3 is TGTGCCAGCAGCCAATCGAAGACCCAGTACTTC. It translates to CASSQSKTQYF. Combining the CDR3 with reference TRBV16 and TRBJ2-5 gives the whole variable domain GEEVAQTPKHLVRGEGQKAKLYCAPIKGHSYVFWYQQVLKNEFKFLISFQNENVFDETGMPKERFSAKCLPNSPCSLEIQATKLEDSAVYFCASSQSKTQYFGPGTRLLVL.

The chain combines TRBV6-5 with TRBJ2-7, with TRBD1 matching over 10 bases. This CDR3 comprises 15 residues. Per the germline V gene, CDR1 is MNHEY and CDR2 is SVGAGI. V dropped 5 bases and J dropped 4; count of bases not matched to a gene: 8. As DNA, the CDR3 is TGTGCCAGCAGTCCCAGGACAGGGGGTATGTACGAGCAGTACTTC. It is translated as CASSPRTGGMYEQYF.

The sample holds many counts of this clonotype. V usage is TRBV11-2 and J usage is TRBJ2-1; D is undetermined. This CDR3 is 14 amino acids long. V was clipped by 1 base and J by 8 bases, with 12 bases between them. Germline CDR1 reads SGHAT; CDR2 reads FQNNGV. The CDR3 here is CASSLAFGSHEQFF. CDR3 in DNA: TGTGCCAGCAGCTTAGCATTCGGCTCGCATGAGCAGTTCTTC.

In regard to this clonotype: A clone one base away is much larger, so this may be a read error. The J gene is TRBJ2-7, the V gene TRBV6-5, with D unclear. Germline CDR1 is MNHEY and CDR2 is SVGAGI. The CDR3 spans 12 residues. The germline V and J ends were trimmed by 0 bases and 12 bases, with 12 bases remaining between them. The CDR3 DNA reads TGTGCCAGCAGTTACTCGCATGTCCTTGGGTACTTC. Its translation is CASSYSHVLGYF.

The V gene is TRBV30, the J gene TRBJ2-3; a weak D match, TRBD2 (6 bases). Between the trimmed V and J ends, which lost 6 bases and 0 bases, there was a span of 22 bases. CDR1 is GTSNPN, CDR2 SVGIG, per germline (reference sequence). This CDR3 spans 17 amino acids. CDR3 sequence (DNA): TGTGCCTGTCGGCGGCCGGGGGACCCCGGAAGCACAGATACGCAGTATTTT. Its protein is CACRRPGDPGSTDTQYF.

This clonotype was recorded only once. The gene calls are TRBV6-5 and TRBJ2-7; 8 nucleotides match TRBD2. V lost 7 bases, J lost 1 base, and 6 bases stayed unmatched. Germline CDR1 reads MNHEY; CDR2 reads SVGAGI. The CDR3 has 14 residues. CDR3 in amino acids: CASIEIAGSYEQYF. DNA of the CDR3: TGTGCCAGCATTGAGATAGCGGGATCCTACGAGCAGTACTTC.

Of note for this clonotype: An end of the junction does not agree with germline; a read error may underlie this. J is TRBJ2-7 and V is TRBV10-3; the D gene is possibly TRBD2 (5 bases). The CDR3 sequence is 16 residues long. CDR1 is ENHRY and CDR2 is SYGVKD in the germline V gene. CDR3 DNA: TGTGCCATCTGTGAGTCGCTCAGACCGACTACCTACGAGCAGTACTTC. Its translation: CAICESLRPTTYEQYF.

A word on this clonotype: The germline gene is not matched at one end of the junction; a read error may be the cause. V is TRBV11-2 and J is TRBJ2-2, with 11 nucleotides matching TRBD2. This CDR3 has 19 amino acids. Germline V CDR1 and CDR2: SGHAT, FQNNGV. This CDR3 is CASSALAGGPLSNAGEPFF. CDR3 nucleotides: TGTGCCAGCAGCGCGTTAGCGGGAGGGCCCCTTTCGAACGCCGGGGAGCCGTTTTTT.

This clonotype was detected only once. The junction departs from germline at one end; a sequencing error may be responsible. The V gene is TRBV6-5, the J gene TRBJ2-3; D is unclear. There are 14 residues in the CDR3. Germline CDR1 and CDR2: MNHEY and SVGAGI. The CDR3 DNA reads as TGTGCTAGCATTCCAGTTACTAGCACAGATACGCAGTATTTT. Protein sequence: CASIPVTSTDTQYF.

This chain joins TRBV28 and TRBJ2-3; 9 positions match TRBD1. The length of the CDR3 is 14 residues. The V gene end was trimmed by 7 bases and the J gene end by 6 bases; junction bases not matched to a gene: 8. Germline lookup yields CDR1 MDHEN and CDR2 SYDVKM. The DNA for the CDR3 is TGTGCCAGCAACTCGGGACAGGGTCATGATACGCAGTATTTT. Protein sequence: CASNSGQGHDTQYF.

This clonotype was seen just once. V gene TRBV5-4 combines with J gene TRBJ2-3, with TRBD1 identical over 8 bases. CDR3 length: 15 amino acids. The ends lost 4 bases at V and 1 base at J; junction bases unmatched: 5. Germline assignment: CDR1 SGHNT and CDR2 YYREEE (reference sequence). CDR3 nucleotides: TGTGCCAGCAGCCTGGACAGGGCGGGCACAGATACGCAGTATTTT. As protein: CASSLDRAGTDTQYF.

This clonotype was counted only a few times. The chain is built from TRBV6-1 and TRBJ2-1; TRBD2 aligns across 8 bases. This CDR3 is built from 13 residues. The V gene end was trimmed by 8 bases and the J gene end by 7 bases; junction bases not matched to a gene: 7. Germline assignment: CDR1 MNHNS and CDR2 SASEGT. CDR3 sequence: CASLAGGSNEQFF. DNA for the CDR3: TGTGCCAGCTTGGCGGGAGGTTCTAATGAGCAGTTCTTC.

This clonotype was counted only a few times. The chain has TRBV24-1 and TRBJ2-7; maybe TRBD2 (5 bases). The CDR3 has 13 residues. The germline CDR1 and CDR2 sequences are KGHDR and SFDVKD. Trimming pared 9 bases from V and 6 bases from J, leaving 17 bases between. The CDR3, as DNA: TGTGCCACCCGATCACTAGAAGGCAGCGAGCAGTACTTC. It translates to CATRSLEGSEQYF.

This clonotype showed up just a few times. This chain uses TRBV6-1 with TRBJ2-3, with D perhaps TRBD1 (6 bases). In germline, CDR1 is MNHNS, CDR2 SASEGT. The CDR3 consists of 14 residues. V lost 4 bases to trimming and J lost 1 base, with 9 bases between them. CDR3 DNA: TGTGCCAGCAGTGGGTGGACAGGCACAGATACGCAGTATTTT. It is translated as CASSGWTGTDTQYF.

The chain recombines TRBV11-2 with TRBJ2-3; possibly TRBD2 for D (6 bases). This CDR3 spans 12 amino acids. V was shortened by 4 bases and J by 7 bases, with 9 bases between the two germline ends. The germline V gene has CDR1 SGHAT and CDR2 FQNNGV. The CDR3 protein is CASSSGVNTQYF. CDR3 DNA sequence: TGTGCCAGCAGCTCGGGAGTAAATACGCAGTATTTT.

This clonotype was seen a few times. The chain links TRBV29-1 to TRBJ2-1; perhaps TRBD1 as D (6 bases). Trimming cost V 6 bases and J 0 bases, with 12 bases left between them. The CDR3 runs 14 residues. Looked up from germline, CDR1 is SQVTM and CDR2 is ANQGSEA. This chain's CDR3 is CSVQGGSSYNEQFF. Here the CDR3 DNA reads TGCAGCGTACAGGGTGGGAGCTCCTACAATGAGCAGTTCTTC.

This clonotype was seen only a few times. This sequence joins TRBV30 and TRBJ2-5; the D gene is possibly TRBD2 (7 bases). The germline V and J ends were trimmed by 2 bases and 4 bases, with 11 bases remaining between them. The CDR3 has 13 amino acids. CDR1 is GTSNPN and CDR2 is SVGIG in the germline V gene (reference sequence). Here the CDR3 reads CAWSWGGRETQYF. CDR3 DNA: TGTGCCTGGAGTTGGGGGGGCAGAGAGACCCAGTACTTC.

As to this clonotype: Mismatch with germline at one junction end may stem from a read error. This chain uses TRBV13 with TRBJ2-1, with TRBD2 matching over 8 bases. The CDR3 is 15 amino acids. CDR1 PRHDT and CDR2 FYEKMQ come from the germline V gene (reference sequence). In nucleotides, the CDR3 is TGTGCCAGCAGCCAAATACTAGCGGAGTACAATGAGCAGCTCTTC. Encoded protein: CASSQILAEYNEQLF.

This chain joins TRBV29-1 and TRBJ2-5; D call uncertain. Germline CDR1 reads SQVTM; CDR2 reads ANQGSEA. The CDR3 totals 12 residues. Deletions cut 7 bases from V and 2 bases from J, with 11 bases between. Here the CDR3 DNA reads TGCAGCGAAGTAGTGGGGCAAGAGACCCAGTACTTC. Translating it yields CSEVVGQETQYF.

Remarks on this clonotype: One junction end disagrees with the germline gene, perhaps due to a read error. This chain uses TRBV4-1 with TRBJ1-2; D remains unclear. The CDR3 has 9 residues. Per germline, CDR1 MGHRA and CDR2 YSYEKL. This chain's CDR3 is CARKPGYTF. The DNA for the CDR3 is TGCGCCAGAAAACCGGGCTACACATTT.

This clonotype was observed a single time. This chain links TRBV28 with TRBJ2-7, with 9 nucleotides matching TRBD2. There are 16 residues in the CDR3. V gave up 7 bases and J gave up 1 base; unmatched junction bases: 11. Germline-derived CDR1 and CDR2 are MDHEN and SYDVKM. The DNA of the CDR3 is TGTGCCAGCACCCTCAGCGGGACTAGCTCTTCCTACGAGCAGTACTTC. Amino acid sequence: CASTLSGTSSSYEQYF. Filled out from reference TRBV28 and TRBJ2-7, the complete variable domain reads DVKVTQSSRYLVKRTGEKVFLECVQDMDHENMFWYRQDPGLGLRLIYFSYDVKMKEKGDIPEGYSVSREKKERFSLILESASTNQTSMYLCASTLSGTSSSYEQYFGPGTRLTVT.

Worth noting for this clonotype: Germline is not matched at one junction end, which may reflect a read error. As DNA, the CDR3 is TGCATCGTCGAAGACGCCGCGGGAGCCCCCGGGGAGCTGTTTTTC. Translation: CIVEDAAGAPGELFF. The chain links TRBV29-1 to TRBJ2-2; 7 bases align to TRBD2. Germline V gene data show CDR1 as SQVTM and CDR2 as ANQGSEA. The CDR3 is 15 residues long.

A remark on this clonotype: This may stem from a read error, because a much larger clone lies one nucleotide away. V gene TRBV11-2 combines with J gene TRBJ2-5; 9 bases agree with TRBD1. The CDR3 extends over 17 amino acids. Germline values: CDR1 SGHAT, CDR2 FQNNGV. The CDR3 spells CASNLKKGQGGWETQYF. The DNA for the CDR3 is TGTGCCAGCAACTTAAAGAAGGGACAGGGAGGATGGGAGACCCAGTACTTC.